Below are 24 T cell receptor beta chains sequenced from a single sample in a study of blood T cell repertoires in COVID-19. Method: immunoSEQ multiplex PCR; TCRdb's copy keeps in-frame clones and lacks some. The sample lists more than 100,000 clones, roughly 90% occurring once. The specimen was peripheral blood. The receptors were sampled from a woman in her fifties or sixties with acute or convalescent COVID-19.

V usage is TRBV18 and J usage is TRBJ1-1; tentatively, D is TRBD1 (6 bases). V dropped 5 bases and J dropped 0 bases, with 10 bases sitting between them. The CDR3 contains 14 residues. CDR1 is KGHSH, CDR2 LQKENI, per germline. CDR3 amino acids: CASSMDSMNTEAFF. The CDR3 DNA reads as TGTGCCAGCTCAATGGACAGCATGAACACTGAAGCTTTCTTT.

V gene TRBV10-2 combines with J gene TRBJ2-3; TRBD2 matches at 12 bases. Germline V gene sequence: CDR1 WSHSY, CDR2 SAAADI. The CDR3 contains 20 residues. V gave up 2 bases and J gave up 1 base; unmatched junction bases: 13. In nucleotides, the CDR3 is TGCGCCAGCAGTGAGGGGGCCTTCTCTAGCGGGAGGGCCCGCACAGATACGCAGTATTTT. It yields the protein CASSEGAFSSGRARTDTQYF.

This chain joins TRBV5-1 and TRBJ2-7, with D maybe TRBD2 (6 bases). Per the germline V gene, CDR1 is SGHRS and CDR2 is YFSETQ. The CDR3 has 13 residues. The V and J ends lost 1 base and 5 bases respectively, with 10 bases between them. The CDR3 sequence is CASSLWGVDEQYV. The CDR3 DNA is TGCGCCAGCAGCTTGTGGGGGGTGGACGAGCAGTACGTC.

The genes are TRBV18 and TRBJ2-7, with D perhaps matching TRBD2 (5 bases). Germline loops: CDR1 KGHSH, CDR2 LQKENI. Trimming cost V 2 bases and J 3 bases, with 17 bases left between them. This CDR3 contains 16 residues. The CDR3 sequence is CASSPNGCGGFYEQYV. The CDR3, as DNA: TGTGCCAGCTCACCAAACGGGTGCGGAGGCTTCTACGAGCAGTACGTC.

The V and J genes are TRBV11-2 and TRBJ2-1, with a weak D call TRBD2 (6 bases). Germline CDR1 reads SGHAT; CDR2 reads FQNNGV. The ends were cut back, 5 bases at V and 10 bases at J, with 18 bases in the middle. This CDR3 is built from 14 residues. The DNA for the CDR3 is TGTGCCAGCAGCCCTGGGGGACTCCCGAACGAGCAGTTCTTC. It yields the protein CASSPGGLPNEQFF.

This chain links TRBV29-1 with TRBJ2-3, with 12 positions matching TRBD2. CDR1 is SQVTM and CDR2 is ANQGSEA in the germline V gene. Losses at the gene ends were 6 bases for V and 4 bases for J; bases not matched to a gene: 8. CDR3 length: 15 amino acids. In nucleotides, the CDR3 is TGCAGCGTGAGGACTAGCGGGACCTCCCCAGATACGCAGTATTTT. It yields the protein CSVRTSGTSPDTQYF.

V usage is TRBV11-3 and J usage is TRBJ2-3; D not certain. Germline CDR1 reads SGHNT; CDR2 reads YENEEA. Trimming stripped 3 bases from V and 2 bases from J, with 6 bases between. CDR3 size: 13 residues. CDR3 in amino acids: CASSFTITDTQYF. CDR3 in DNA: TGTGCCAGCAGCTTTACAATCACAGATACGCAGTATTTT.

This clone was found once. This sequence joins TRBV19 and TRBJ1-4; perhaps TRBD1 as D (6 bases). The CDR3 has 12 residues. V lost 9 bases to trimming and J lost 5 bases, with 10 bases between them. Germline V CDR1 and CDR2: LNHDA, SQIVND (reference sequence). CDR3 residues: CASSGQNEKLFF. The CDR3 DNA reads as TGTGCCAGCTCAGGACAGAATGAAAAACTGTTTTTT.

The chain carries TRBV5-1 and TRBJ2-1; 7 bases are shared with TRBD1. Per germline, CDR1 SGHRS and CDR2 YFSETQ. CDR3 length: 14 amino acids. V dropped 5 bases and J dropped 4; count of bases not matched to a gene: 6. The CDR3 nucleotides read TGCGCCAGCAGTACCGGGACAGCTTACAATGAGCAGTTCTTC. This codes for CASSTGTAYNEQFF. Full variable domain (remainder filled in from reference TRBV5-1 and TRBJ2-1): KAGVTQTPRYLIKTRGQQVTLSCSPISGHRSVSWYQQTPGQGLQFLFEYFSETQRNKGNFPGRFSGRQFSNSRSEMNVSTLELGDSALYLCASSTGTAYNEQFFGPGTRLTVL.

This chain links TRBV6-5 with TRBJ2-1; 10 bases fit TRBD2. V lost 5 bases, J lost 5 bases, and 3 bases stayed unmatched. CDR1 and CDR2 from the germline V gene are MNHEY and SVGAGI. The CDR3 spans 14 residues. CDR3 loop: CASSLAGVNNEQFF. CDR3 in DNA: TGTGCCAGCAGTCTAGCGGGAGTAAACAATGAGCAGTTCTTC.

The chain combines TRBV19 with TRBJ1-1, with TRBD1 matching 7 bases. V lost 3 bases and J lost 0; bases outside the gene matches: 4. The CDR3 has 15 amino acids. Germline CDR1 is LNHDA and CDR2 is SQIVND (reference sequence). The CDR3 region is CASSMSGQMNTEAFF. In DNA form, the CDR3 reads TGTGCCAGTAGTATGTCGGGACAGATGAACACTGAAGCTTTCTTT. Full variable domain (outside the CDR3, taken from reference TRBV19 and TRBJ1-1): DGGITQSPKYLFRKEGQNVTLSCEQNLNHDAMYWYRQDPGQGLRLIYYSQIVNDFQKGDIAEGYSVSREKKESFPLTVTSAQKNPTAFYLCASSMSGQMNTEAFFGQGTRLTVV.

On this clone: Other DNA sequences in this sample translate to the same CDR3. The gene calls are TRBV2 and TRBJ1-5; TRBD1 matches at 9 bases. J gave up 4 bases and V 6 bases, and 7 bases lay outside the gene matches. Germline values: CDR1 SNHLY, CDR2 FYNNEI. The CDR3 covers 15 residues. The CDR3 nucleotides read TGTGCCAGCAGCCTGGGACAGGGATTAAATCAGCCCCAGCATTTT. It encodes CASSLGQGLNQPQHF.

V gene TRBV2 combines with J gene TRBJ2-3; 7 positions agree with TRBD2. Germline CDR1 reads SNHLY; CDR2 reads FYNNEI. The J segment lost 6 bases and the V segment lost 6 bases, leaving 15 bases of the junction unmatched. This CDR3 contains 16 residues. The CDR3, as DNA: TGTGCCAGCAGAAGACTGGGCGGGAGCTTTGTGGATACGCAGTATTTT. The encoded protein is CASRRLGGSFVDTQYF.

J is TRBJ2-7 and V is TRBV19; D possibly corresponds to TRBD2 (6 bases). Per germline, CDR1 LNHDA and CDR2 SQIVND (reference sequence). The ends were cut back, 4 bases at V and 3 bases at J, with 13 bases in the middle. The CDR3 has 14 residues. In nucleotides, the CDR3 is TGTGCCAGTAGTAACATGGGGACTGGCTACGAGCAGTACTTC. It is translated as CASSNMGTGYEQYF.

The chain recombines TRBV27 with TRBJ2-1; tentative D call: TRBD2 (5 bases). The V gene lost 1 base and the J gene lost 8 bases, with 6 bases spanning the gap. The CDR3 totals 12 residues. CDR1 and CDR2 from the germline V gene are MNHEY and SMNVEV (reference sequence). The CDR3 nucleotides are TGTGCCAGCAGTTTATACGGGGATGAGCAGTTCTTC. Amino acid sequence: CASSLYGDEQFF.

This chain connects TRBV9 to TRBJ2-7; no firm D call. This CDR3 comprises 13 residues. Germline V gene lookup returns CDR1 SGDLS and CDR2 YYNGEE. Trimming pared 0 bases from V and 6 bases from J, leaving 10 bases between. The CDR3, as DNA: TGTGCCAGCAGCGTAGATCCGTCTAGCGAGCAGTACTTC. Translating gives CASSVDPSSEQYF.

V is TRBV5-4 and J is TRBJ1-4, with D tentatively TRBD1 (5 bases). V gave up 4 bases and J gave up 2 bases, with 15 bases separating them. This CDR3 has 16 amino acids. CDR1 and CDR2 (germline): SGHNT, YYREEE (reference sequence). The CDR3 here is CASSLGRGTTNEKLFF. DNA for the CDR3: TGTGCCAGCAGCCTCGGTCGGGGGACGACTAATGAAAAACTGTTTTTT.

CDR3: CASSSWTGGNGELFF. The CDR3 nucleotides are TGTGCCAGCAGCTCGTGGACAGGGGGTAACGGGGAGCTGTTTTTT. This sequence joins TRBV3-1 (or the pseudogene TRBV3-2) and TRBJ2-2, with 10 nucleotides matching TRBD1. With V trimmed by 5 bases and J by 7 bases, 7 bases remained unmatched. This CDR3 spans 15 amino acids. Germline CDR1 is LGHDT and CDR2 is YNNKEL (reference sequence).

The rearrangement joins TRBV6-5 to TRBJ2-1; possible D gene TRBD2, 5 bases. The CDR3 runs to 15 residues. Trimming shortened V by 6 bases and J by 0 bases, and 12 bases separated the two germline ends. Germline V gene sequence: CDR1 MNHEY, CDR2 SVGAGI. DNA for the CDR3: TGTGCCAGCAGGGAGCGGTATAGCTCCTACAATGAGCAGTTCTTC. It specifies CASRERYSSYNEQFF.

This clone was observed a handful of times. The chain joins TRBV5-1 to TRBJ2-3; TRBD1 aligns across 9 bases. CDR1 is SGHRS, CDR2 YFSETQ, per germline. Trimming cost V 4 bases and J 1 base; bases outside gene matches: 7. CDR3 length: 16 residues. The CDR3 loop reads CASSPYDRGGTDTQYF. CDR3 coding DNA: TGCGCCAGCAGCCCATACGACAGGGGGGGCACAGATACGCAGTATTTT.

This clone was detected once. The chain is built from TRBV2 and TRBJ2-5; 12 bases are shared with TRBD2. Trimming removed 6 bases from V and 0 bases from J; junction bases left unmatched: 14. Germline values: CDR1 SNHLY, CDR2 FYNNEI. The CDR3 is made up of 19 amino acids. CDR3 DNA: TGTGCCAGCAGGGATATATTTGGTAGGACTAGCGGGAACCAAGAGACCCAGTACTTC. It is translated as CASRDIFGRTSGNQETQYF. Combining the CDR3 with reference TRBV2 and TRBJ2-5 gives the whole variable domain EPEVTQTPSHQVTQMGQEVILRCVPISNHLYFYWYRQILGQKVEFLVSFYNNEISEKSEIFDDQFSVERPDGSNFTLKIRSTKLEDSAMYFCASRDIFGRTSGNQETQYFGPGTRLLVL.

V gene TRBV28 combines with J gene TRBJ1-5; D is perhaps TRBD1 (6 bases). Germline lookup yields CDR1 MDHEN and CDR2 SYDVKM. With 2 bases removed from V and 5 bases from J, the gap between germline ends came to 13 bases. The CDR3 has 15 amino acids. The DNA for the CDR3 is TGTGCCAGCAGTTTACCCAGGGGTTTTGATCAGCCCCAGCATTTT. This sequence encodes CASSLPRGFDQPQHF.

This sequence joins TRBV27 and TRBJ2-7; D may be TRBD2 (6 bases). This CDR3 is 15 amino acids long. CDR1 is MNHEY, CDR2 SMNVEV, per germline (reference sequence). The germline V and J ends were trimmed by 6 bases and 5 bases, with 20 bases remaining between them. The chain's CDR3 is CASRDRTGAHHEQYF. CDR3 in DNA: TGTGCCAGCAGGGATCGGACGGGAGCTCACCACGAGCAGTACTTC.

The chain's CDR3 is CASRGTLNTEAFF. The CDR3 bases are TGTGCCAGCAGGGGGACACTGAACACTGAAGCTTTCTTT. The chain employs TRBV13 and TRBJ1-1; the D gene is possibly TRBD1 (6 bases). V shed 6 bases and J shed 0 bases, with 8 bases lying between them. CDR3 length: 13 amino acids. Germline V gene sequence: CDR1 PRHDT, CDR2 FYEKMQ (reference sequence).